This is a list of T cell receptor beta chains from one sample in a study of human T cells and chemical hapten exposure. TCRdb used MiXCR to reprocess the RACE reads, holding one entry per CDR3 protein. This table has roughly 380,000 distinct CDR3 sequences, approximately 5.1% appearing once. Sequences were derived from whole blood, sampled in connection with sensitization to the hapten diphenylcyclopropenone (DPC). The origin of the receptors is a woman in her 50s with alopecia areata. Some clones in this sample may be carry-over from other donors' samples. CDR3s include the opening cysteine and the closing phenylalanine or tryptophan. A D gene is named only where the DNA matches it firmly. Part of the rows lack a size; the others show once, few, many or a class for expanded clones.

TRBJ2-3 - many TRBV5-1 CASSPRATDTQYF TGCGCCAGCAGCCCCCGGGCCACAGATACGCAGTATTTT
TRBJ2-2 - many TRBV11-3 CASSSGGGNANTGELFF TGTGCCAGCAGCTCAGGGGGGGGCAACGCGAACACCGGGGAGCTGTTTTTT
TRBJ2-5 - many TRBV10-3 CAITQGGTQETQYF TGTGCCATCACTCAGGGTGGGACCCAAGAGACCCAGTACTTC
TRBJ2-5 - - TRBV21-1 CASSNRQGKNLAGVFRFQETQYF TGTGCCAGCAGCAACCGGCAGGGCAAGAATCTAGCGGGAGTTTTCAGGTTCCAAGAGACCCAGTACTTC
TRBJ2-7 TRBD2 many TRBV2 CASSASGYSYEQYF TGTGCCAGCAGTGCTAGCGGGTACTCCTACGAGCAGTACTTC
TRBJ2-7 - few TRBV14 CASSQVVSHEQYF TGTGCCAGCAGCCAAGTGGTCTCCCACGAGCAGTACTTC
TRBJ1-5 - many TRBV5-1 CASSLEGAYSNQPQHF TGCGCCAGCAGCTTGGAGGGAGCTTATAGCAATCAGCCCCAGCATTTT
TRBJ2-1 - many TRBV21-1 CASSKGGQGPADNEQFF TGTGCCAGCAGCAAAGGGGGACAGGGTCCCGCTGACAATGAGCAGTTCTTC
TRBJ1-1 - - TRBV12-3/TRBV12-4 CASSFKGRAFF TGTGCCAGCAGTTTCAAGGGCAGAGCTTTCTTT
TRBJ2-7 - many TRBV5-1 CASSFGPGSYEQYF TGCGCCAGCAGCTTTGGCCCCGGAAGCTACGAGCAGTACTTC
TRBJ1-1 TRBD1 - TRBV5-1 CASSPNAGGTEAFF TGCGCCAGCAGCCCCAACGCAGGGGGGACTGAAGCTTTCTTT
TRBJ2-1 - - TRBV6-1 CASSEAWQSYNEQFF TGTGCCAGCAGTGAAGCGTGGCAGTCCTACAATGAGCAGTTCTTC
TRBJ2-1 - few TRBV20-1 CSARDLSGVTYNEQFF TGCAGTGCTAGAGATCTTTCCGGGGTTACCTACAATGAGCAGTTCTTC
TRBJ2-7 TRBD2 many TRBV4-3 CASSQGGSIVREQYF TGCGCCAGCAGCCAAGGCGGGAGTATAGTGCGAGAGCAGTACTTC
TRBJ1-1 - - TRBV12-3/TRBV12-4 CASTSTGTRGSAFF TGTGCCAGCACTTCAACCGGGACACGGGGATCAGCTTTCTTT
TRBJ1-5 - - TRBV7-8 CASSSARDQPQHF TGTGCCAGCAGCTCCGCGAGGGATCAGCCCCAGCATTTT
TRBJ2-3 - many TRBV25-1 CASTPYGVDTQYF TGTGCCAGCACTCCCTACGGGGTGGATACGCAGTATTTT
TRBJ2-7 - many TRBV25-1 CASSDHEQYF TGTGCCAGCAGTGACCACGAGCAGTACTTC
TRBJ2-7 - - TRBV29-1 CSVETDGSYEQYF TGCAGCGTTGAAACGGACGGTTCCTACGAGCAGTACTTC
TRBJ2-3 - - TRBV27 CASSCRWPVGTDTQYF TGTGCCAGCAGTTGCCGCTGGCCCGTCGGCACAGATACGCAGTATTTT
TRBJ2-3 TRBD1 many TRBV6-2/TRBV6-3 CASRFDRGTDTQYF TGTGCCAGCAGATTCGACAGGGGGACAGATACGCAGTATTTT
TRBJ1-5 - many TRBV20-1 CSAGGLDLPNQPQHF TGCAGTGCTGGGGGTTTAGACTTGCCCAATCAGCCCCAGCATTTT
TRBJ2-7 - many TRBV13 CASSLGLGDNYEQYF TGTGCCAGCAGCTTAGGTTTGGGGGACAACTACGAGCAGTACTTC
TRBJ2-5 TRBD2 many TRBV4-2 CASTTGGGIQETQYF TGTGCCAGCACCACAGGCGGGGGGATTCAAGAGACCCAGTACTTC
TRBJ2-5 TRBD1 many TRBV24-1 CATSDSRGHGETQYF TGTGCCACCAGTGATTCCAGGGGGCACGGGGAGACCCAGTACTTC
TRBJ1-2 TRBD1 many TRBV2 CASPEPTGVGYTF TGTGCCAGCCCCGAGCCAACAGGGGTGGGCTACACCTTC
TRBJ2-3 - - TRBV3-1 CASSRRASYTDTQYF TGTGCCAGCAGCCGACGGGCCTCTTACACAGATACGCAGTATTTT
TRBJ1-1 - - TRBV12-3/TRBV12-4 CASSLALLSMNTEAFF TGTGCCAGCAGTTTAGCGTTGTTATCCATGAACACTGAAGCTTTCTTT